Detailed here is one TCR beta chain. Ten or more counts support this clonotype. What this receptor recognizes is not known. The sample holds no much larger clone one base away, and base qualities are not on file. These data belong to a study of Graves' ophthalmopathy and Graves' hyperthyroidism (dated by TCRdb to 2017 to 2018). Background for the entire study: Peripheral blood was collected at initial diagnosis, before any treatment. After sampling, hyperthyroidism patients received methimazole starting at 30 mg daily, and ophthalmopathy patients received high-dose intravenous methylprednisolone. An independent validation cohort comprised some 19 hyperthyroidism patients and over 15 patients who later progressed from hyperthyroidism to ophthalmopathy. T-cell repertoires of thyroid tissue and blood were compared in more than five hyperthyroidism patients. To explore V-J signatures that distinguish ophthalmopathy from hyperthyroidism, a discovery set of around 100 patients was enrolled, made up of 40 to 45 with ophthalmopathy and roughly 57 with stable hyperthyroidism. In total, 135 blood samples were TCR-sequenced: around 42 ophthalmopathy, under 85 hyperthyroidism and about 17 hyperthyroidism-to-ophthalmopathy patients. The study used TCR beta repertoire signatures to distinguish Graves' ophthalmopathy from Graves' hyperthyroidism and to predict progression to ophthalmopathy. The full study reports these points: In validation, the model predicted ophthalmopathy progression with over 60% sensitivity and about 77% specificity; some 13 predicted patients were CT-confirmed with GO in a median of approximately 6.5 months. Among expanded thyroid clonotypes with frequency above 0.001, most also showed up in blood, which suggests that blood repertoires may reflect the thyroid immune response. No statistical method was used to predetermine the sample size, and group allocation was not hidden from the investigators. In cross-validation, the 13-signature model distinguished ophthalmopathy from stable hyperthyroidism with roughly 90% sensitivity and almost 83% specificity, and in the test set the corresponding values were approximately 79% and 70%.

For repertoire sequencing, the TCR beta CDR3 regions were amplified from RNA transcripts. The first round of RT-PCR was done with HTBI primers and the Qiagen OneStep RT-PCR kit, and was followed by a second round of multiplex PCR, then size selection and purification. The libraries underwent paired-end sequencing with 100 bp reads on an Illumina HiSeq2000. In the source study's methods: SOAPnuke was used to process the reads, throwing out any read that had adapters, had uncalled bases, had a mean Phred below 15, or lacked an exact constant-primer or identifier match. COPE v1.2.5 was used to merge the high-quality paired reads. Clonotypes were defined as unique nucleotide sequences and were aligned to IMGT TRB V, D and J references using MiTCR v1.1. The analysis was limited to V-J combinations with a frequency above 0.0001, which together covered over 98% of repertoires. For each V-J combination, a TCR clonal expansion and chaos score was defined as the ratio of F50 clonal expansion to chaos observed in the TCRdist matrix. Welch's t-statistics and random forest were used to reduce features to about a dozen V-J combinations, which were fed into a naive Bayes classifier. The Morisita-Horn index was used to measure how similar the thyroid and blood repertoires were. Clones were called with MiXCR by TCRdb after fastp trimmed the public reads at Q25, and only in-frame beta chains were retained. Rows with a matching CDR3 protein are joined into one entry that keeps the most common DNA and genes. These V and J calls derive from TCRdb rather than the authors' analysis. Counted in this sample were hundreds of thousands of distinct CDR3 sequences; about two fifths of them appeared once. Around 3% of the sample is in the top ten clones.

CDR1 and CDR2 were assigned from the germline V gene as SGDLS and YYNGEE. V and J lose 3 bases and 2 bases, and a span of 15 bases separates them. The CDR3 has 16 amino acids, counting the end cysteine and phenylalanine. Of the read, only the CDR3 DNA is kept; its 48 bases are in frame from base 1. Patients with ophthalmopathy had moderately to severely active disease, with a Clinical Activity Score of 3 or more, a NOSPECS grade of 4 or more, and a disease duration of less than 3 months. Anyone with other autoimmune diseases, uncontrolled infections, pregnancy or lactation was excluded from the study. Diagnosis relied on clinical symptoms, serum thyroxine, TRAb, thyroid ultrasound and orbital computed tomography. PBMCs were isolated from about 9 ml of fresh peripheral blood by Ficoll-Paque density gradient centrifugation. Trizol reagent was used to extract the total RNA, and its quality was then checked on an Agilent 2100 Bioanalyzer.

The TCR comes from an adult man with Graves' ophthalmopathy. The sequence is built from TRBV9 and TRBJ1-5; no confident D gene assignment can be made. The specimen sequenced was peripheral blood. In nucleotides, the sequence is TGTGCCAGCAGCGCTAAAGGCCGGGAAGGCAATCAGCCCCAGCATTTT. Its protein is CASSAKGREGNQPQHF.